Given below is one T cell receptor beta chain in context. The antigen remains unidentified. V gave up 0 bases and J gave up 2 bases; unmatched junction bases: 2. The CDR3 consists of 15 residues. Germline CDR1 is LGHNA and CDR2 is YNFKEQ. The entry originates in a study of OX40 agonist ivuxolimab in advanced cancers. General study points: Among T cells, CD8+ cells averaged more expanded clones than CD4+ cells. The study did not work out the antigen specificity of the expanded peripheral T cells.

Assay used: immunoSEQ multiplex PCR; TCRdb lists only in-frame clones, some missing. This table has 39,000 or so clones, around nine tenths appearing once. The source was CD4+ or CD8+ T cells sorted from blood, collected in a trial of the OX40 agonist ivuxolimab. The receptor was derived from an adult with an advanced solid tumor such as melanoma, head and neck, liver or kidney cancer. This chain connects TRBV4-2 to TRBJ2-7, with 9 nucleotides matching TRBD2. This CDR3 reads CASSQEQRGAYEQYF. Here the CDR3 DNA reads TGTGCCAGCAGCCAAGAACAGCGGGGGGCCTACGAGCAGTACTTC.